This T cell receptor (beta chain) was identified during a study of T-cell reconstitution after alpha-beta-depleted transplantation in children. This clonotype has just a few counts. Library preparation (for TCRbeta) was performed with unique molecular identifiers. MiXCR, applied by TCRdb to the PCR reads, yields one record per CDR3 protein. Of some 290,000 distinct CDR3 sequences in the sample, approximately 9.6% were seen once. The clonotype comes from a human donor who donated a stem cell graft to a child with SCID. The sequencing used PBMCs from the stem cell graft donor, collected from the stem cell graft.

Here the CDR3 reads CASSQGAGSGEQYF. The DNA of the CDR3 is TGTGCCAGCAGCCAAGGGGCAGGGAGTGGTGAGCAGTACTTC. The chain links TRBV4-2 to TRBJ2-7; TRBD1 or TRBD2 may be the D gene (5 bases each). Germline CDR1 is LGHNA and CDR2 is YNFKEQ. The CDR3 extends over 14 amino acids. The V gene lost 1 base and the J gene lost 7 bases, with 14 bases spanning the gap.